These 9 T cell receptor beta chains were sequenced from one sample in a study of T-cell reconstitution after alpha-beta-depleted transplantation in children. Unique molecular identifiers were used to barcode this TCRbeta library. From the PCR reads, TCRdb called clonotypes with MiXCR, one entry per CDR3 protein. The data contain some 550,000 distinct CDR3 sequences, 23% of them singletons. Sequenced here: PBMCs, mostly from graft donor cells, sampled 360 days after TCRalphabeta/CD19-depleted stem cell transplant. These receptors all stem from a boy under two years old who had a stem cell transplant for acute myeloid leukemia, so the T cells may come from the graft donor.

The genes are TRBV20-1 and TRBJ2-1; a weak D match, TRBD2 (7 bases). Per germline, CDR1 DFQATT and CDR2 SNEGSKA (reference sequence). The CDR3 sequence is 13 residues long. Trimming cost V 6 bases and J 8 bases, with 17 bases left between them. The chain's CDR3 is CSAPLAGADEQFF. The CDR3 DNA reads TGCAGTGCCCCACTTGCGGGGGCCGATGAGCAGTTCTTC.

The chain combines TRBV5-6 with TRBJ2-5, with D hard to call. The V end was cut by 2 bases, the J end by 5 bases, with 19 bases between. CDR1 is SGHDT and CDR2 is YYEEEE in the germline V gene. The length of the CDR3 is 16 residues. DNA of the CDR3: TGTGCCAGCAGCTTCATTGCGGCTACCCTAAAGGAGACCCAGTACTTC. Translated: CASSFIAATLKETQYF.

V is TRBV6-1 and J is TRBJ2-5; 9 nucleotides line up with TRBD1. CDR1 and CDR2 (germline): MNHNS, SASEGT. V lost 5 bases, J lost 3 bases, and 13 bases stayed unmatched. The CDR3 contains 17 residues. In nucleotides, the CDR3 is TGTGCCAGCAGTCAGACCGGGACAGGGAGGGAGAAAGAGACCCAGTACTTC. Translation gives CASSQTGTGREKETQYF.

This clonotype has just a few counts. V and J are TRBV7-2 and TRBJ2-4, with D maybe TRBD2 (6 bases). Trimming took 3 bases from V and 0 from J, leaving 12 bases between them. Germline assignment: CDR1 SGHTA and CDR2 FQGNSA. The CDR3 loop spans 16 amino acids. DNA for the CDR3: TGTGCCAGCAGCTTGGGAGGTCAAGAAGCCAAAAACATTCAGTACTTC. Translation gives CASSLGGQEAKNIQYF.

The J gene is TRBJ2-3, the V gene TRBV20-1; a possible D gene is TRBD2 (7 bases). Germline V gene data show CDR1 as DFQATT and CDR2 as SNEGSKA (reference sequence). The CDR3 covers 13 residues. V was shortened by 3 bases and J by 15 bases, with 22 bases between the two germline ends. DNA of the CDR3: TGCAGTGCTAGCCTAACAAGGGCCGGGGGGCGATATTTT. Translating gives CSASLTRAGGRYF.

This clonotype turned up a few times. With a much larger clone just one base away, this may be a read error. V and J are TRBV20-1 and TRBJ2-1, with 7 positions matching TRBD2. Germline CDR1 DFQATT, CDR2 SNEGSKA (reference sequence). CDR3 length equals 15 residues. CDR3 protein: CCARAREGSYNEQFF. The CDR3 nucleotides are TGCTGTGCTAGGGCAAGGGAGGGGTCCTACAATGAGCAGTTCTTC.

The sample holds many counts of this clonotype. The CDR3 nucleotides are TGCGCCAGCAGCCATCGGACAGGGTACTCAGAGACCCAGTACTTC. This codes for CASSHRTGYSETQYF. This chain uses TRBV4-3 with TRBJ2-5; 8 positions match TRBD1. This CDR3 has 15 residues. The V gene end was trimmed by 3 bases and the J gene end by 4 bases; junction bases not matched to a gene: 7. Germline V gene lookup returns CDR1 LGHNA and CDR2 YSLEER.

This chain's CDR3 is CASSQGEGPYGYTF. DNA of the CDR3: TGCGCCAGCAGCCAAGGTGAGGGACCCTATGGCTACACCTTC. This chain uses TRBV4-1 with TRBJ1-2; tentative D call: TRBD1 (5 bases). The length of the CDR3 is 14 residues. Trimming shortened V by 1 base and J by 4 bases, and 10 bases separated the two germline ends. Germline values: CDR1 MGHRA, CDR2 YSYEKL.

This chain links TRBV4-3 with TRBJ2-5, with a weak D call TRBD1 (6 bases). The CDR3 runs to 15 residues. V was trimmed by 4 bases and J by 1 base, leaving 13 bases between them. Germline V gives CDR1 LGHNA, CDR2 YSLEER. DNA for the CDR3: TGCGCCAGCAGCCTTTCCGACAGGCCCCAAGAGACCCAGTACTTC. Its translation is CASSLSDRPQETQYF.